This T cell receptor (beta chain) was recovered during a study of cytomegalovirus exposure and HLA in healthy donors (dated by TCRdb to about 2017). Study-level background: An earlier analysis of about 560 of the donors reported approximately 300 Gb of sequence data and 117 million unique TCR beta sequences obtained from around 180 million T cells. Approximately 310 gigabases of sequencing data and about 92 million unique TCR sequences made up an early release that covered under 750 HLA-typed donors. Of the roughly 410 genotyped donors, 80% to 90% were placed in the genetic ancestry cluster associated with self-reported Caucasian donors. The study aimed to test whether signatures of past pathogen exposure could be identified by cataloging public T cell receptors. The study used immunosequencing to profile the T cell repertoires of approximately 650 subjects and linked those repertoires to cytomegalovirus serostatus. In addition to the first cohort of approximately 670 subjects, a separate validation cohort of approximately 120 different subjects was used. To predict cytomegalovirus infection status, the study brought together high-throughput TCR immunosequencing, statistical association of individual TCRs with disease status, and machine learning. To study patterns of TCR occurrence, a later analysis re-analyzed previously published TCR beta repertoires from 550 to 800 donors and added high-resolution HLA genotyping. Rather than drawing on any new phenotypic data, the later analysis identified candidate immune exposures from TCR beta sequences and the way those sequences occurred across donors. An earlier analysis of fewer than 750 of the donors used high-throughput TCR beta sequencing to judge whether each TCR beta V gene segment behaved as functional or pseudogenic. Donor age, sex, ethnicity and CMV serostatus were compiled alongside the repertoire data. Genome-wide SNP genotypes for about 65% of the 666 donors were used in a later genetic analysis, which treated that subset as a discovery cohort. All discovery cohort repertoires had been generated on a single sequencing platform. HLA typing covered class I and class II loci at four-digit resolution. Typing coverage differed by locus: A, B, C, DRB1 and DQB1 were typed in about 620-640 donors, DQA1 in about 510, DPA1 in approximately 600, and DPB1 in just under 490. Roughly five DR-DQ haplotypes were handled as single units for association and clustering, since linkage in the cohort was strong. Across some 400 genotyped donors of the cohort, an average of about 240,000 unique TCR beta nucleotide sequences per donor were sequenced, and 15% to 20% of those sequences were non-productive.

The cohort was made up of under 800 healthy bone marrow donors. Cohort members were all nominally healthy when sampled, although unrecorded immune exposures were likely present. The donor tested CMV seropositive and was one of the 289 seropositive cohort members. A peripheral blood sample was collected from each donor, and TCR beta sequencing was performed on peripheral blood mononuclear cells. Genomic DNA was extracted from the blood cell samples with the Qiagen DNeasy Blood Extraction Kit. General findings and caveats noted by the study authors: In both the original and validation cohorts, the classifier was reported to diagnose cytomegalovirus status with high specificity and sensitivity. Because the 87-base-pair reads could not distinguish some IMGT-functional V segments, including TRBV6-2 and TRBV6-3, those segments were excluded. In an earlier analysis of fewer than 700 of the donors, most TCR beta V segments appeared in productive rearrangements about 90% or about 30% of the time, broadly matching IMGT annotations. Most TCR sequences were observed very rarely across donors, whereas some public TCRs were present in many individuals. In a later analysis, several top co-occurrence clusters were reported to appear linked to parvovirus B19, influenza, CMV and Epstein-Barr virus. When HLA alleles, especially DR and DQ, strongly co-occurred, TCR associations were difficult to assign to individual alleles. The authors suggested that the approach could potentially be extended to other disease states and immunological phenotypes. Over 15 rarely observed V segments, including chromosome 9 orphons, were excluded from the earlier analysis of several hundred of the donors because counts were too low. Because HLA typing was unavailable for some donors at each locus, only the typed subset was used in association tests. In a later analysis, the rate of TCR association differed among HLA loci, with DRB1 alleles having the most associated TCRs and HLA-C alleles having the fewest. Roughly uniform sequencing depth across donors was assumed in presence/absence analyses, although this assumption may not hold. A later analysis found that most CMV-associated TCR beta chains appeared HLA-restricted, with HLA associations seemingly driven largely by CMV exposure. Immune exposure information for the cohort was limited to CMV serostatus. A later genetic analysis reported fewer N-insertions in productive TCRs among donors in an Asian-associated ancestry cluster than the approximately 670-donor mean. V-gene and J-gene trimming of TCR beta chains was associated with a missense DCLRE1C variant in a later genetic analysis, and the association was replicated in an independent cohort. Compared with equally common non-associated chains, HLA-associated TCR beta chains in a later analysis were more clonally expanded and had lower generation probabilities. Specific HLA alleles were associated with 16,951 TCR beta sequences at a false discovery rate of 0.05 in a later analysis. Correlated functional status among segregating V segments might be attributable to linkage disequilibrium, but an unknown experimental factor could not be ruled out. In vitro tests confirmed that a few of the cytomegalovirus-associated TCR beta chains recognize cytomegalovirus antigens. A group of highly shared sequence variants was considered likely to be a technical artifact of the sequencing pipeline. The cohort was sequenced for TCR beta chains only, and without alpha or paired-chain data the features that could be detected were limited. A further reported finding was that TCR beta sequences accurately predicted the HLA-A and HLA-B alleles for most subjects in the first cohort. In the study, some 180 TCR beta chains were listed as associated with cytomegalovirus.

Libraries were prepared through the immunoSEQ multiplex PCR assay. For the multiplex PCR, a mixture combining 60 forward primers for TCR Vbeta segments and 13 reverse primers for TCR Jbeta segments was used. A multiplex PCR assay on genomic DNA amplified the CDR3 region of rearranged TCR beta genes. The Illumina HiSeq System was used to sequence the amplified TCR beta libraries as 87-base-pair reads. The original methods were these. A later analysis counted about 80 million unique TCR beta chains across the 690 or so repertoires, and approximately 11 million of these chains were shared by at least two donors. To remove PCR and sequencing errors, raw reads were error-corrected and collapsed into unique sequences using a nearest-neighbor algorithm that merged closely related sequences. Alignment of CDR3 sequences to IMGT reference sequences was used to assign V, D and J gene segments. For a sequence to be retained, a match of at least six nucleotides was required to both a V gene segment and a J gene segment. Rearrangements were classified as productive when the CDR3 lacked stop codons and remained in frame with V and J, and all other rearrangements were classified as non-productive. CDR3 was defined by IMGT convention, running from the second conserved V-encoded cysteine to the conserved J-encoded phenylalanine. The earlier analysis of fewer than 700 of the donors excluded sequences that lacked an unambiguous match to a single V gene segment. In an earlier analysis of several hundred of the donors, V segments were called functional above 56.7% productive rearrangements and were called segregating when the between-donor standard deviation exceeded 5%. A statistical classification framework was built for diagnosing cytomegalovirus status from the catalog of TCR beta chain sequences. V and J gene assignment, in a later analysis, came from comparing TCR nucleotide sequences with IMGT/GENE-DB human TR gene sequences. The TCRdist pipeline was used in a later analysis to assign CDR3 sequences and most-parsimonious VDJ recombination scenarios. A later analysis defined each TCR beta chain by its CDR3 amino acid sequence plus V-gene family, and excluded reads lacking a unique V-gene family. To address suspected cross-contamination and a sequencing artifact, a later analysis removed 450 to 700 highly shared, low-generation-probability nucleotide sequences. For each public chain, a later analysis derived a clonal expansion index from normalized ranks of inferred template counts within each repertoire. In a later analysis, generation probabilities were computed using a VDJ recombination model fitted to out-of-frame rearrangements, and the results were checked against IGoR. In a later analysis, TCR-TCR, TCR-HLA and TCR-CMV co-occurrence was scored with hypergeometric tests, and a repertoire-size bias correction was applied to TCR pairs. A later analysis estimated false discovery rates by permuting HLA or CMV assignments 20 times. In a later analysis, co-occurring TCRs were grouped with DBSCAN, and TCRdist sequence similarity was added when clustering was performed within HLA-allele-positive subsets. Repertoires with fewer than 30,000 or more than 120,000 public chains, plus five repertoires with anomalous nucleotide sharing, were excluded from co-occurrence clustering. Drawn from immuneACCESS, this table holds only the in-frame rearrangements with V and J called that TCRdb kept. Clones are partly lost; checked studies trace under half to an unresolved V gene and leave the rest unexplained. V and J calls and clone size come straight from that table; D and trimming were deduced from the DNA. Counted in this sample were 200,000 to 300,000 clones; about 83% of them appeared once. The ten largest clones take up roughly 2% of the sample.

The germline V gene gives CDR1 as SNHLY and CDR2 as FYNNEI. V is shortened by 4 bases, J by 2 bases, and the region joining them spans 5 bases. Spanning cysteine to phenylalanine, the CDR3 consists of 12 amino acids. This entry keeps only the CDR3 DNA: 36 bases, framed from base 1. In regard to this clone: Its antigen is still unknown. No much larger clonotype is one base removed from it; base qualities were not supplied.

The receptor was derived from a woman between 40 and 50 years old in good health and CMV-seropositive. The sequencing input was PBMCs. The chain links TRBV2 with TRBJ2-5; the D gene assignment is ambiguous. The CDR3 in this case is CASSVDQETQYF. The nucleotide sequence is TGTGCCAGCAGTGTAGATCAAGAGACCCAGTACTTC.